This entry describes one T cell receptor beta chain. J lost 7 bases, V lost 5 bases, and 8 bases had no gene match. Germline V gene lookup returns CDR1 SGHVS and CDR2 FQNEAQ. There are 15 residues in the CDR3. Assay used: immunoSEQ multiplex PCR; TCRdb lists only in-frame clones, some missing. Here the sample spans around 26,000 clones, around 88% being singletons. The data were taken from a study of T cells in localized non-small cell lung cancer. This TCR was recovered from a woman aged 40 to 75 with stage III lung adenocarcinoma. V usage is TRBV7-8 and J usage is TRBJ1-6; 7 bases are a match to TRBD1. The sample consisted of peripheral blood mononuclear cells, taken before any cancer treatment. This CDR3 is CASSARQGGNSPLHF. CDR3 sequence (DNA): TGTGCCAGCAGCGCAAGACAGGGAGGAAATTCACCCCTCCACTTT.